This record concerns one T cell receptor beta chain sequence. The clone's antigen remains unknown. The input lacks base qualities; no much larger clone sits a single base away. The germline V gene gives CDR1 as SGHVS and CDR2 as FQNEAQ. From the cysteine up to the phenylalanine, the CDR3 has a length of 11 residues. Only the CDR3 DNA stays, 33 bases, in frame from base 1. V is reduced by 4 bases and J by 5 bases, leaving a spacing of 6 bases between them. This entry comes from a study of blood T cell repertoires in COVID-19 (dated by TCRdb to 2019 to 2021). Regarding the complete study: Collaborator samples came from the United States, Italy and Spain and covered acute and convalescent phases of COVID-19. The material from the prospective study consisted of cDNA or gDNA derived from T cells, B-cell-depleted T cells, or PBMCs. Deeply sampled blood TCRbeta repertoires from subjects exposed to, actively infected with, or recovered from COVID-19 were included in the dataset. The repertoires were released in a freely available public database intended as a resource for research on the immune response to SARS-CoV-2. The samples were drawn from the first 160 participants of the ongoing ImmuneRACE study and from under 1,500 subjects provided by 6 global collaborators. Sample metadata almost always included a de-identified subject ID, COVID-19 status, age in years and sex. HLA class I and class II types, where available, came from metadata supplied by the sample provider rather than from assay-based typing.

General conclusions and limits of the study: The amount of clinical and demographic metadata varied by source and participant and was provided uncurated.

One collaborating source in Seattle enrolled patients while the patients were actively infected and followed the patients over time throughout the course of disease. Each collaborating institution followed its own protocols to collect whole blood in K2EDTA tubes. For TCRbeta analysis, collaborators shipped samples in one of three forms: frozen whole blood, isolated PBMCs, or DNA extracted from either of those sample types. TCRbeta CDR3 regions were amplified from genomic DNA by means of the immunoSEQ Assay, a bias-controlled multiplex PCR. As for the original processing: The number of nucleated cells in each sample was estimated from the amplification of reference gene primers within the assay. To quantify the absolute abundance of each unique TCRbeta CDR3 rearrangement, sequence reads were collapsed and filtered. For each sample, productive Simpson clonality was calculated by taking the square root of Simpson's diversity index across productive rearrangements. TCRdb mirrors the immuneACCESS table, restricted to in-frame sequences. Some clones are absent from its copies; in checked studies, under half trace to an unresolved V gene, and the reason for the others is unknown. V, J and clone size are those of that table, while D and trimming were read from the DNA. The sample table records some 56,000 clones; 75% to 90% of these occur just once. Around 46% of the sample lies in the top ten.

The V and J segments used are TRBV7-8 and TRBJ2-7; no D segment can be confidently identified. The TCR sequence derives from a woman in her fifties or sixties with COVID-19, enrolled during active disease. Sequencing was performed on peripheral blood. This receptor has the CDR3 CASSSIDEQYF. The bases are TGTGCCAGCAGCTCCATTGACGAGCAGTACTTC.